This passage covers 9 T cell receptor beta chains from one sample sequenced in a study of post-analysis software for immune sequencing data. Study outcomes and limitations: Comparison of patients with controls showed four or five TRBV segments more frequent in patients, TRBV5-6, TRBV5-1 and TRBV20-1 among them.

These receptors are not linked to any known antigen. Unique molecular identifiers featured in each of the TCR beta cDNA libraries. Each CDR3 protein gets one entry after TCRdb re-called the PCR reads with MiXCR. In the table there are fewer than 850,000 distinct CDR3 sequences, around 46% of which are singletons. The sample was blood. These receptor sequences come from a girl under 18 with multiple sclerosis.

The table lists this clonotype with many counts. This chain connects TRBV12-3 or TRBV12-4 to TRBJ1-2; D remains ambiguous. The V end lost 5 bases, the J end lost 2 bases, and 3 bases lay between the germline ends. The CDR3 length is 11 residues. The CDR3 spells CASSRNYGYTF. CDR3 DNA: TGTGCCAGCAGTCGGAACTATGGCTACACCTTC.

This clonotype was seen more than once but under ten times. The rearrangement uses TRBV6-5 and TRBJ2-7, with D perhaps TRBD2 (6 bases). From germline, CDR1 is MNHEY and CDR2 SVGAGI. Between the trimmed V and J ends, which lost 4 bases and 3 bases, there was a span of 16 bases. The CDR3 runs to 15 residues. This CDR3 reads CASSSVGGINYEQYF. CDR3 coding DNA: TGTGCCAGCAGTTCCGTTGGCGGGATTAACTACGAGCAGTACTTC.

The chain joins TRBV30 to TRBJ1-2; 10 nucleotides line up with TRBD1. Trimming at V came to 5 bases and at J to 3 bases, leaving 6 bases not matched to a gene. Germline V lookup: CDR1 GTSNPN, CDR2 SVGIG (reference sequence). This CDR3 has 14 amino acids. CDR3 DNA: TGTGCCTGGGGTCCGGGACAGGGGTACTATGGCTACACCTTC. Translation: CAWGPGQGYYGYTF.

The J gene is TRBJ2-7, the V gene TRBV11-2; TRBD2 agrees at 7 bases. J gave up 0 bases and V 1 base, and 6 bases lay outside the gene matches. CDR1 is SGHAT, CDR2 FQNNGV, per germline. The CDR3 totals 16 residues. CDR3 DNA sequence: TGTGCCAGCAGCTTAGTGCGGGGGTCCCGCTCCTACGAGCAGTACTTC. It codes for CASSLVRGSRSYEQYF. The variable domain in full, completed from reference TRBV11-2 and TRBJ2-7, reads EAGVAQSPRYKIIEKRQSVAFWCNPISGHATLYWYQQILGQGPKLLIQFQNNGVVDDSQLPKDRFSAERLKGVDSTLKIQPAKLEDSAVYLCASSLVRGSRSYEQYFGPGTRLTVT.

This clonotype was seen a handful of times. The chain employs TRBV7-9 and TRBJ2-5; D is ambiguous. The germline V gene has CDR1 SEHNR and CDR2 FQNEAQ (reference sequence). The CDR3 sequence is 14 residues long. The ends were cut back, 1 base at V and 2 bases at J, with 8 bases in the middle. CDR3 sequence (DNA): TGTGCCAGCAGCTTAGAGGGCCCTCAAGAGACCCAGTACTTC. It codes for CASSLEGPQETQYF.

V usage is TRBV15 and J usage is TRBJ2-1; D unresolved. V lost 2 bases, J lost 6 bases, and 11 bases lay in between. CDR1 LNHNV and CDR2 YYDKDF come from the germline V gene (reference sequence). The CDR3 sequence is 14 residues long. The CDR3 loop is CATSRPGRSNEQFF. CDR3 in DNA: TGTGCCACCAGCAGACCAGGACGATCCAATGAGCAGTTCTTC.

The CDR3 region is CASSLNRGRETQYF. DNA for the CDR3: TGCGCCAGCAGCTTGAACAGGGGGAGAGAGACCCAGTACTTC. V gene TRBV5-1 combines with J gene TRBJ2-5, with 8 bases lining up with TRBD1. V shed 1 base and J 4 bases; nucleotides not matched to a gene: 3. Germline CDR1 reads SGHRS; CDR2 reads YFSETQ. CDR3 size: 14 residues.

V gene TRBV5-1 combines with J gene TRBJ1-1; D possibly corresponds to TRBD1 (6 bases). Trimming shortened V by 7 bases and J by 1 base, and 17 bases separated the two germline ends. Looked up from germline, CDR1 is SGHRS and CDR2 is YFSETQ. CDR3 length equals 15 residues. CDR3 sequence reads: CASRDQGQGNTEAFF. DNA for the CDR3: TGCGCCAGCCGCGATCAGGGGCAGGGGAACACTGAAGCTTTCTTT.

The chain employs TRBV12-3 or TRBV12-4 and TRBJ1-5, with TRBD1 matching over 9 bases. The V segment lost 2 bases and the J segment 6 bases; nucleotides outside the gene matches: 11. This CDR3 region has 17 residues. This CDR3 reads CASSLYGPGQGLQPQHF. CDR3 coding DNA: TGTGCCAGCAGTTTATACGGACCGGGACAGGGACTTCAGCCCCAGCATTTT.